Presented here are 9 T cell receptor beta chains from one specimen sequenced in a study of cytomegalovirus exposure and HLA in healthy donors. TCRdb's copy holds only in-frame clones and misses some; the assay was immunoSEQ multiplex PCR. The repertoire holds 150,000 to 200,000 clones, with around nine tenths as singletons. Sequencing input: PBMCs. These receptors were obtained from a man aged 18 to 29 in good health and CMV-seropositive.

The genes are TRBV14 and TRBJ2-3, with D possibly TRBD1 on 6 matching bases. This CDR3 has 14 amino acids. CDR1 and CDR2 (germline): SGHDN, FVKESK. V lost 1 base to trimming and J lost 5 bases, with 10 bases between them. CDR3 residues: CASSQGQALDTQYF. The CDR3 bases are TGTGCCAGCAGCCAAGGACAGGCCCTAGATACGCAGTATTTT.

The chain is built from TRBV11-3 and TRBJ2-7, with D perhaps matching TRBD2 (5 bases). The germline V and J ends were trimmed by 11 bases and 5 bases, with 25 bases remaining between them. This CDR3 spans 15 amino acids. The V gene's germline CDR1 is SGHNT and CDR2 YENEEA. The CDR3 reads CAAWGVGPPRDEQYF. CDR3 sequence (DNA): TGTGCCGCCTGGGGAGTTGGCCCTCCCCGGGACGAGCAGTACTTC. The full variable domain, its missing parts supplied by reference TRBV11-3 and TRBJ2-7, is EAGVVQSPRYKIIEKKQPVAFWCNPISGHNTLYWYLQNLGQGPELLIRYENEEAVDDSQLPKDRFSAERLKGVDSTLKIQPAELGDSAVYLCAAWGVGPPRDEQYFGPGTRLTVT.

This clone has just one count. The V gene is TRBV11-3, the J gene TRBJ2-1, with 7 bases fitting TRBD1. Germline CDR1 and CDR2: SGHNT and YENEEA. V lost 5 bases, J lost 4 bases, and 8 bases stayed unmatched. The CDR3 is 15 amino acids. CDR3 sequence reads: CASSEDRVPYNEQFF. The CDR3 nucleotides are TGTGCCAGCAGCGAAGACAGGGTGCCTTACAATGAGCAGTTCTTC.

The J gene is TRBJ2-1, the V gene TRBV28, with 10 positions matching TRBD2. J was trimmed by 5 bases and V by 7 bases; bases with no gene match: 20. The CDR3 sequence is 19 residues long. Germline lookup yields CDR1 MDHEN and CDR2 SYDVKM. For the CDR3, the DNA is TGTGCCAGCACCGGGGTGTGGGCTAGCGGGAGAAAGTGGGACAATGAGCAGTTCTTC. It encodes CASTGVWASGRKWDNEQFF.

This CDR3 reads CASSQGRLAGGIMYEQYF. The CDR3 nucleotides are TGCGCCAGCAGCCAAGGGAGACTAGCGGGAGGTATAATGTACGAGCAGTACTTC. The chain employs TRBV4-1 and TRBJ2-7; 13 nucleotides line up with TRBD2. V lost 1 base and J lost 4; bases outside the gene matches: 10. This CDR3 has 18 residues. Per the germline V gene, CDR1 is MGHRA and CDR2 is YSYEKL.

CDR3 sequence reads: CAIGGQVDETQYF. DNA of the CDR3: TGTGCCATCGGGGGACAGGTTGACGAGACCCAGTACTTC. The chain employs TRBV10-3 and TRBJ2-5, with 8 bases matching TRBD1. This CDR3 has 13 amino acids. J lost 5 bases, V lost 8 bases, and 7 bases had no gene match. Germline assignment: CDR1 ENHRY and CDR2 SYGVKD.

V and J are TRBV30 and TRBJ2-7; 8 bases line up with TRBD1. V gave up 2 bases and J gave up 3 bases; unmatched junction bases: 6. CDR3 length: 14 amino acids. Germline CDR1 reads GTSNPN; CDR2 reads SVGIG (reference sequence). Here the CDR3 DNA reads TGTGCCTGGAGTTTTGGGACAGGAAACTACGAGCAGTACTTC. Its protein product is CAWSFGTGNYEQYF.

This clone was seen a single time. CDR3 residues: CASKDISSYNEQFF. The CDR3 DNA reads TGTGCCAGTAAGGACATTAGCTCCTACAATGAGCAGTTCTTC. The chain combines TRBV2 with TRBJ2-1, with D possibly TRBD1 on 5 matching bases. The CDR3 runs 14 residues. The V gene lost 9 bases and the J gene lost 0 bases, with 12 bases spanning the gap. Germline loops: CDR1 SNHLY, CDR2 FYNNEI.

The chain recombines TRBV7-8 with TRBJ2-7; a possible D gene is TRBD2 (6 bases). The V end was cut by 3 bases, the J end by 6 bases, with 21 bases between. The CDR3 covers 16 residues. Germline V lookup: CDR1 SGHVS, CDR2 FQNEAQ. CDR3 nucleotides: TGTGCCAGCAGCTTGGAAACCGGGACTCTGCTGGGCGAGCAGTACTTC. Its translation is CASSLETGTLLGEQYF.